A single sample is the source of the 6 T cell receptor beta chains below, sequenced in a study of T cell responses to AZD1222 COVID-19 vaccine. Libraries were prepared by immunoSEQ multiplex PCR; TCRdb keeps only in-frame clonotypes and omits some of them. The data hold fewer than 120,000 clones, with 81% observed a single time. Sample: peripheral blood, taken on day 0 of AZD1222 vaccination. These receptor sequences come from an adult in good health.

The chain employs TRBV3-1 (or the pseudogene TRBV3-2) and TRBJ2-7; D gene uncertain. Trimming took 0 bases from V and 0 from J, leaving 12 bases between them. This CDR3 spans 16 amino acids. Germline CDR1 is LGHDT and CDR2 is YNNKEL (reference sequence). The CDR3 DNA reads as TGTGCCAGCAGCCAAGATCGGGCGGCAAGCTCCTACGAGCAGTACTTC. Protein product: CASSQDRAASSYEQYF.

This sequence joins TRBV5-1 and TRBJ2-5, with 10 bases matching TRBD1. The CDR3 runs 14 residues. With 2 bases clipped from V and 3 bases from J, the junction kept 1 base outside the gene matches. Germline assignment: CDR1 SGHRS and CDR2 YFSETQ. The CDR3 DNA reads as TGCGCCAGCAGCTTAGGGACAGGGGAAGAGACCCAGTACTTC. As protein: CASSLGTGEETQYF.

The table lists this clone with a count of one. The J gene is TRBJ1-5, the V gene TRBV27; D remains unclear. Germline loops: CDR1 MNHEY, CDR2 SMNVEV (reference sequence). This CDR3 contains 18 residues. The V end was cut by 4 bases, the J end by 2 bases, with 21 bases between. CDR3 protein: CASSCESDGVERNQPQHF. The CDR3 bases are TGTGCCAGCAGTTGCGAATCAGACGGGGTTGAACGCAATCAGCCCCAGCATTTT.

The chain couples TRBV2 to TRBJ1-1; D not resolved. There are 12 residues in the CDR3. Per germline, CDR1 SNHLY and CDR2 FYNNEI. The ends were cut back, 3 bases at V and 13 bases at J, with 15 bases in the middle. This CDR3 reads CASSDGPTRGFF. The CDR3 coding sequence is TGTGCCAGCAGTGATGGCCCGACCCGCGGTTTCTTT. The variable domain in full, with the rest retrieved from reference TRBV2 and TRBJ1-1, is EPEVTQTPSHQVTQMGQEVILRCVPISNHLYFYWYRQILGQKVEFLVSFYNNEISEKSEIFDDQFSVERPDGSNFTLKIRSTKLEDSAMYFCASSDGPTRGFFGQGTRLTVV.

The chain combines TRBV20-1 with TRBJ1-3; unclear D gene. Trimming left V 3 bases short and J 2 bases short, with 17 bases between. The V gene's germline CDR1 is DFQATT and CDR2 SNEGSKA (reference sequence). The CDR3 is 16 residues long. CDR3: CSASKSPTTTGNTIYF. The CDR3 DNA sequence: TGCAGTGCTAGTAAATCCCCAACTACTACTGGAAACACCATATATTTT.

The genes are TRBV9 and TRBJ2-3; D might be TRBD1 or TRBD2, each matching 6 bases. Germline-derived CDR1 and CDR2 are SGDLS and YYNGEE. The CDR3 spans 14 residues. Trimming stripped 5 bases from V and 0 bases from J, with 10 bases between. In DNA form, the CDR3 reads TGTGCCAGCAGGAGGGGGGCGAGCACAGATACGCAGTATTTT. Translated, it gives CASRRGASTDTQYF. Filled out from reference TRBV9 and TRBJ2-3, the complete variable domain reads DSGVTQTPKHLITATGQRVTLRCSPRSGDLSVYWYQQSLDQGLQFLIQYYNGEERAKGNILERFSAQQFPDLHSELNLSSLELGDSALYFCASRRGASTDTQYFGPGTRLTVL.